This T cell receptor (beta chain) was retrieved from a study of identical twins. Overall study findings and caveats: Out-of-frame alpha sequences that twins shared showed excess low generation probability. For zero-insertion analyses, partial confounding could come from invariant MAIT and iNKT cells. For out-of-frame beta sequences, excess twin sharing was weaker.

The donors were all healthy and Caucasian. TCRdb re-analysed the 5' RACE reads in MiXCR, keeping a single row per CDR3 protein. The sample yields 700,000 or so distinct CDR3 sequences, about 9.4% seen once. The V end lost 7 bases, the J end lost 8 bases, and 15 bases lay between the germline ends. Germline V gene data show CDR1 as SGDLS and CDR2 as YYNGEE. This CDR3 is built from 12 residues. A few counts support this clonotype. Its antigen is currently unknown. In addition, the sample was reused for a study of yellow fever vaccine responses in identical twins.

Sample: PBMCs. The chain links TRBV9 to TRBJ1-2; D might be TRBD1 (6 bases). The TCR was taken from a woman younger than 35 in good health. Here the CDR3 reads CASHRELFGYTF. CDR3 nucleotides: TGTGCCAGCCACAGGGAGCTGTTCGGCTACACCTTC.